Described below is a single T cell receptor (beta chain) sequence and its context. This CDR3 has 15 residues. Trimming took off 1 base at V and 5 bases at J, with 9 bases between the two ends. Germline V gives CDR1 SEHNR, CDR2 FQNEAQ (reference sequence). This record belongs to a study of technical replicates of blood from several donors. Sequencing used immunoSEQ multiplex PCR; TCRdb keeps in-frame clones, though not all of them. This sample has almost 70,000 clones, with 80% to 95% found just once. Sequenced: PBMCs. V is TRBV7-9 and J is TRBJ1-6; D perhaps matches TRBD1 (5 bases). The receptor comes from a human donor in good health. Some clones in this sample may be carry-over from other donors' samples. Here the CDR3 DNA reads TGTGCCAGCAGCTTAGGGGGCAGCCATAATTCACCCCTCCACTTT. It translates to CASSLGGSHNSPLHF. The full variable domain, in which reference TRBV7-9 and TRBJ1-6 provide the parts outside the CDR3, is DTGVSQNPRHKITKRGQNVTFRCDPISEHNRLYWYRQTLGQGPEFLTYFQNEAQLEKSRLLSDRFSAERPKGSFSTLEIQRTEQGDSAMYLCASSLGGSHNSPLHFGNGTRLTVT.